This T cell receptor (beta chain) was recovered during a study of beta chain features in type 1 diabetes. Germline V gene data show CDR1 as SGHNT and CDR2 as YYREEE (reference sequence). This CDR3 spans 13 amino acids. V was pared by 4 bases and J by 5 bases, with 12 bases between. The authors reverse transcribed all of the isolated RNA, so sequencing captured expressed TCRB transcripts. TCRdb's table, derived via immunoSEQ multiplex PCR, lists solely in-frame clones and lacks some. Altogether about half a million clones are present, over 25% being singletons, with the ten largest covering 0.05% to 0.065%.

This receptor was taken from a man aged 18 to 35 in good health. Sample: naive CD4+ T cells from blood. V and J are TRBV5-4 and TRBJ2-5; D remains ambiguous. The DNA for the CDR3 is TGTGCCAGCAGCCCCGCCCGTTGGGAGACCCAGTACTTC. Translation gives CASSPARWETQYF. Filled out from reference TRBV5-4 and TRBJ2-5, the complete variable domain reads ETGVTQSPTHLIKTRGQQVTLRCSSQSGHNTVSWYQQALGQGPQFIFQYYREEENGRGNFPPRFSGLQFPNYSSELNVNALELDDSALYLCASSPARWETQYFGPGTRLLVL.